The 30 T cell receptor beta chains reported below all come from one sample, sequenced in a study of blood T cells in healthy people across ages. A second PCR of 7 to 11 cycles used a sample-barcoded 5' primer and a J-beta primer mix. TCRdb fed the 5' RACE reads into MiXCR, producing one record per CDR3 protein. Of roughly 700,000 distinct CDR3 sequences in the sample, around 49% were seen once. Material: blood. These receptors were obtained from a woman aged 60-75 years in good health.

The V call is TRBV20-1, the J call TRBJ2-7; TRBD2 matches at 14 bases. The CDR3 spans 16 residues. Germline V CDR1 and CDR2: DFQATT, SNEGSKA (reference sequence). With 6 bases clipped from V and 3 bases from J, the junction kept 10 bases outside the gene matches. DNA for the CDR3: TGCAGTGCCTCGACTAGCGGGAGGGCCGCTGACTACGAGCAGTACTTC. Residues: CSASTSGRAADYEQYF.

The genes are TRBV5-1 and TRBJ2-5, with D perhaps matching TRBD1 or TRBD2 (5 bases each). This CDR3 is built from 14 residues. CDR1 is SGHRS and CDR2 is YFSETQ in the germline V gene. Trimming stripped 4 bases from V and 5 bases from J, with 15 bases between. This CDR3 reads CASSLMGVVETQYF. CDR3 in DNA: TGCGCCAGCAGCCTGATGGGGGTGGTGGAGACCCAGTACTTC. The full variable domain, completed using reference TRBV5-1 and TRBJ2-5, is KAGVTQTPRYLIKTRGQQVTLSCSPISGHRSVSWYQQTPGQGLQFLFEYFSETQRNKGNFPGRFSGRQFSNSRSEMNVSTLELGDSALYLCASSLMGVVETQYFGPGTRLLVL.

V gene TRBV7-9 combines with J gene TRBJ2-3; no clear D gene. The CDR3 has 15 residues. Germline-derived CDR1 and CDR2 are SEHNR and FQNEAQ (reference sequence). V was clipped by 2 bases and J by 2 bases, with 11 bases between them. CDR3 region: CASSLLGIHTDTQYF. The CDR3, as DNA: TGTGCCAGCAGCTTACTGGGGATTCACACAGATACGCAGTATTTT.

The chain carries TRBV6-5 and TRBJ2-7; no definite D call. Germline-derived CDR1 and CDR2 are MNHEY and SVGAGI. V lost 5 bases and J 3 bases, leaving 11 bases between the germline ends. The CDR3 covers 13 residues. The CDR3 bases are TGTGCCAGCAGTGTGGGTTCTTACTACGAGCAGTACTTC. Its protein product is CASSVGSYYEQYF.

The chain couples TRBV28 to TRBJ2-7; TRBD2 aligns across 14 bases. Germline lookup yields CDR1 MDHEN and CDR2 SYDVKM. CDR3 size: 14 residues. With V trimmed by 6 bases and J by 6 bases, 4 bases remained unmatched. The CDR3 region is CASRTTSGRGEQYF. As DNA, the CDR3 is TGTGCCAGCAGAACGACTAGCGGGAGGGGCGAGCAGTACTTC.

J is TRBJ2-4 and V is TRBV6-6; D perhaps matches TRBD2 (5 bases). TRBJ2-7 explains the end of the DNA better; the J call may be wrong. CDR1 is MNHNY and CDR2 is SVGAGI in the germline V gene (reference sequence). CDR3 length: 13 amino acids. Written as DNA, the CDR3 is TGTGCCAGCAGTCGGACTTGGATCTACGAGCAGTACTTC. Protein sequence: CASSRTWIYEQYF.

The gene calls are TRBV7-2 and TRBJ2-5; tentative D call: TRBD1 (6 bases). The end of the DNA aligns better with TRBJ2-7, so the J call may be wrong. The germline V gene encodes CDR1 SGHTA and CDR2 FQGNSA. The CDR3 runs 16 residues. CDR3 protein: CASRQGLAGSGYEQYF. CDR3 coding DNA: TGTGCCAGCAGACAGGGCCTTGCGGGTTCCGGGTACGAGCAGTACTTC.

This rearrangement joins TRBV6-1 to TRBJ2-3; D unresolved. The CDR3 consists of 15 residues. Germline assignment: CDR1 MNHNS and CDR2 SASEGT. Trimming removed 7 bases from V and 2 bases from J, with 16 bases in between. This CDR3 reads CASKDGLSTTDTQYF. DNA of the CDR3: TGTGCCAGCAAAGACGGGCTCTCCACCACAGATACGCAGTATTTT.

This sequence joins TRBV2 and TRBJ1-1, with TRBD1 as a possible D gene (5 bases). The germline V and J ends were trimmed by 10 bases and 2 bases, with 11 bases remaining between them. There are 12 residues in the CDR3. Germline CDR1 SNHLY, CDR2 FYNNEI. The CDR3 nucleotides read TGTGCCACCACGGACACAAACACTGAAGCTTTCTTT. Its protein is CATTDTNTEAFF.

The chain uses TRBV29-1 and TRBJ2-1; 9 nucleotides line up with TRBD2. This CDR3 region has 12 residues. Germline V lookup: CDR1 SQVTM, CDR2 ANQGSEA. V trimming: 7 bases; J trimming: 8 bases; junction bases outside the gene matches: 6. CDR3 residues: CSGLAGSHEQFF. The DNA for the CDR3 is TGCAGCGGGCTAGCGGGAAGCCATGAGCAGTTCTTC.

The chain carries TRBV20-1 and TRBJ2-5; 10 bases align to TRBD2. Germline loops: CDR1 DFQATT, CDR2 SNEGSKA (reference sequence). This CDR3 has 13 residues. J lost 5 bases, V lost 3 bases, and 3 bases had no gene match. The CDR3 nucleotides are TGCAGTGCTAGCCTAGCGGGGGCGGAGACCCAGTACTTC. This encodes CSASLAGAETQYF.

Worth noting for this clonotype: Germline is not matched at one junction end, which may reflect a read error. The chain recombines TRBV10-3 with TRBJ2-7; TRBD1 matches at 7 bases. In germline, CDR1 is ENHRY, CDR2 SYGVKD. CDR3 size: 12 residues. The CDR3 DNA follows: TGTGCCATCAGTGAGTTAGGGGACAGTTTTTCCTTC. This gives the protein CAISELGDSFSF.

V usage is TRBV5-1 and J usage is TRBJ2-3, with 8 bases lining up with TRBD1. V lost 0 bases, J lost 1 base, and 4 bases stayed unmatched. The CDR3 runs 16 residues. Germline lookup yields CDR1 SGHRS and CDR2 YFSETQ. CDR3 nucleotides: TGCGCCAGCAGCTTGGCCCCGGGACAGGGCACAGATACGCAGTATTTT. Translated: CASSLAPGQGTDTQYF.

The sample holds many counts of this clonotype. This chain uses TRBV24-1 with TRBJ2-7, with TRBD2 matching over 10 bases. Germline V gene lookup returns CDR1 KGHDR and CDR2 SFDVKD. The CDR3 totals 18 residues. V was pared by 4 bases and J by 6 bases, with 17 bases of the junction left unmatched. CDR3 region: CATSDATDPSGSAAEQYF. CDR3 nucleotides: TGTGCCACCAGTGACGCGACAGATCCTAGCGGGAGTGCCGCCGAGCAGTACTTC.

This sequence joins TRBV6-2 or TRBV6-3 and TRBJ2-1, with TRBD2 matching 7 bases. Unmatched junction bases numbered 4, after V lost 7 bases and J lost 1 base. Germline-derived CDR1 and CDR2 are MNHEY and SVGEGT. The CDR3 sequence is 14 residues long. The CDR3: CASTGTKSYNEQFF. In DNA, the CDR3 is TGTGCCAGCACGGGGACTAAGTCCTACAATGAGCAGTTCTTC.

V is TRBV12-3 or TRBV12-4 and J is TRBJ2-7; possibly TRBD1 for D (5 bases). With 1 base removed from V and 7 bases from J, the gap between germline ends came to 23 bases. The CDR3 has 17 residues. CDR3 coding DNA: TGTGCCAGCAGTTTAGAGGGGCGAAGTCCCCTACAATCTGAGCAGTACTTC. Translating it yields CASSLEGRSPLQSEQYF.

A word on this clonotype: The junction departs from germline at one end; a sequencing error may be responsible. This rearrangement joins TRBV12-3 or TRBV12-4 to TRBJ2-4; D is unclear. This CDR3 has 14 amino acids. The CDR3 sequence is CASSLANPYNEQYF. The CDR3 region has the DNA TGTGCCAGCAGCTTAGCCAACCCCTACAATGAGCAGTACTTC.

The V call is TRBV10-3, the J call TRBJ2-1, with 7 nucleotides matching TRBD1. The V gene end was trimmed by 5 bases and the J gene end by 7 bases; junction bases not matched to a gene: 8. CDR3 size: 14 residues. The germline CDR1 and CDR2 sequences are ENHRY and SYGVKD. CDR3 sequence (DNA): TGTGCCATCAGTACCCCGACAGGGACGAATGAGCAGTTCTTC. Translated, it gives CAISTPTGTNEQFF.

The chain has TRBV20-1 and TRBJ2-7; 9 positions match TRBD2. Per the germline V gene, CDR1 is DFQATT and CDR2 is SNEGSKA (reference sequence). V gave up 3 bases and J gave up 2 bases; unmatched junction bases: 11. This CDR3 is 16 amino acids long. The CDR3: CSASRWLAGSPYEQYF. The CDR3 nucleotides are TGCAGTGCTAGTCGCTGGCTAGCGGGATCCCCCTACGAGCAGTACTTC.

The V and J genes are TRBV29-1 and TRBJ1-1; possibly TRBD1 for D (6 bases). The CDR3 totals 13 residues. V shed 7 bases and J shed 1 base, with 13 bases lying between them. Germline assignment: CDR1 SQVTM and CDR2 ANQGSEA. CDR3: CSGGPGANTEAFF. CDR3 DNA sequence: TGCAGCGGGGGGCCGGGAGCGAACACTGAAGCTTTCTTT.

This sequence joins TRBV4-1 and TRBJ1-2; D unresolved. Germline V gene data show CDR1 as MGHRA and CDR2 as YSYEKL. The CDR3 has 14 amino acids. V was cut by 1 base and J by 9 bases, with 15 bases left in between. In DNA form, the CDR3 reads TGCGCCAGCAGCCAAGGAGGCCGCGGGGAGAGCTACACCTTC. This codes for CASSQGGRGESYTF.

Of note for this clonotype: This may be a read error, as it is one base from a much larger clone. This rearrangement joins TRBV9 to TRBJ1-2, with D possibly being TRBD1 (5 bases). The CDR3 is 13 residues long. The V gene's germline CDR1 is SGDLS and CDR2 YYNGEE. The DNA of the CDR3 is TGTGCCAGCAGCGTTGGGGCCCATTATGGCCACACCTTC. Amino acid sequence: CASSVGAHYGHTF.

This rearrangement joins TRBV5-1 to TRBJ2-3; a possible D gene is TRBD1 (6 bases). The CDR3 runs to 15 residues. In germline, CDR1 is SGHRS, CDR2 YFSETQ. Trimming took 4 bases from V and 4 from J, leaving 16 bases between them. CDR3 loop: CASSNQGHRADTQYF. The CDR3 DNA reads TGCGCCAGCAGCAATCAGGGACATCGCGCAGATACGCAGTATTTT. Using reference TRBV5-1 and TRBJ2-3 for the parts outside the CDR3, the full variable domain is KAGVTQTPRYLIKTRGQQVTLSCSPISGHRSVSWYQQTPGQGLQFLFEYFSETQRNKGNFPGRFSGRQFSNSRSEMNVSTLELGDSALYLCASSNQGHRADTQYFGPGTRLTVL.

In its sample, this clonotype was seen many times. This rearrangement joins TRBV28 to TRBJ2-2; D gene uncertain. Germline assignment: CDR1 MDHEN and CDR2 SYDVKM. The CDR3 is 12 residues long. Trimming pared 5 bases from V and 6 bases from J, leaving 7 bases between. CDR3 amino acids: CASSPRPGELFF. CDR3 in DNA: TGTGCCAGCAGTCCCCGACCCGGGGAGCTGTTTTTT.

The chain combines TRBV6-2 or TRBV6-3 with TRBJ2-5; 8 bases fit TRBD2. The germline gives CDR1 MNHEY, CDR2 SVGEGT. The CDR3 contains 16 residues. V shed 7 bases, J shed 1 base, and the junction held 11 bases outside the gene matches. This CDR3 reads CASNLSGREVQETQYF. The CDR3 nucleotides are TGTGCCAGCAACTTAAGTGGGCGGGAGGTCCAAGAGACCCAGTACTTC.

The chain uses TRBV6-2 or TRBV6-3 and TRBJ1-5; TRBD1 matches 8 bases. Germline lookup yields CDR1 MNHEY and CDR2 SVGEGT. V gave up 0 bases and J gave up 7 bases; unmatched junction bases: 11. This CDR3 is 17 amino acids long. The CDR3 DNA reads TGTGCCAGCAGTTACTCGAGGGACAGGATTTTGGGGCAGCCCCAGCATTTT. Encoded protein: CASSYSRDRILGQPQHF.

The chain carries TRBV7-3 and TRBJ2-1, with 7 bases lining up with TRBD2. The length of the CDR3 is 15 residues. Losses at the gene ends were 4 bases for V and 4 bases for J; bases not matched to a gene: 7. Germline assignment: CDR1 SGHTA and CDR2 FQGTGA. CDR3 residues: CASSSGGAGYNEQFF. In DNA, the CDR3 is TGTGCCAGCAGCTCGGGAGGAGCGGGATACAATGAGCAGTTCTTC.

This clonotype was picked up a small number of times. The chain uses TRBV5-1 and TRBJ1-6; D gene unclear. The V gene's germline CDR1 is SGHRS and CDR2 YFSETQ. This CDR3 contains 13 residues. Trimming removed 6 bases at V and 6 bases at J, with 10 bases between. CDR3 DNA: TGCGCCAGCAATGAAGGTTCTAATTCACCCCTCCACTTT. Protein: CASNEGSNSPLHF.

This clonotype was seen once. The chain couples TRBV27 to TRBJ2-1, with 7 positions matching TRBD1. The V and J ends lost 6 bases and 7 bases, in that order; junction bases with no gene match: 15. The germline V gene encodes CDR1 MNHEY and CDR2 SMNVEV (reference sequence). The CDR3 totals 16 residues. CDR3 sequence (DNA): TGTGCCAGCAGCCCCCGGATAGGGGGCCTGACAAATGAGCAGTTCTTC. Residues: CASSPRIGGLTNEQFF.

Here the CDR3 reads CASSLEGVTDKAFF. In DNA form, the CDR3 reads TGCGCCAGCAGCTTGGAGGGGGTGACAGACAAAGCTTTCTTT. The rearrangement uses TRBV5-1 and TRBJ1-1; D is perhaps TRBD1 (6 bases). Germline V gene sequence: CDR1 SGHRS, CDR2 YFSETQ. CDR3 length equals 14 residues. The V and J ends lost 0 bases and 9 bases respectively, with 15 bases between them.